This T cell receptor beta chain derives from a study of beta chain features in type 1 diabetes. The study reverse transcribed the entire isolated RNA, so it sequenced expressed TCRB transcripts. The data were produced by immunoSEQ multiplex PCR, yet TCRdb's version contains in-frame clones alone and is incomplete. The sample contains approximately 160,000 clones, less than 9.5% of which appear only once. CDR3 length: 13 amino acids. The V end was cut by 1 base, the J end by 10 bases, with 8 bases between. CDR1 and CDR2 (germline): MGHRA, YSYEKL. Study-wide findings and caveats: Overrepresentation of cells with high TCR expression could result from cDNA sequencing.

About this clone itself: Its antigen remains unidentified.

Sequencing was carried out using central memory CD4+ T cells from blood. This TCR was sampled from a woman between 18 and 29 years old in good health. V gene TRBV4-1 combines with J gene TRBJ1-6; D remains ambiguous. The CDR3 coding sequence is TGCGCCAGCAGCCAAGGAGAGTGGTCACCCCTCCACTTT. Its translation: CASSQGEWSPLHF.